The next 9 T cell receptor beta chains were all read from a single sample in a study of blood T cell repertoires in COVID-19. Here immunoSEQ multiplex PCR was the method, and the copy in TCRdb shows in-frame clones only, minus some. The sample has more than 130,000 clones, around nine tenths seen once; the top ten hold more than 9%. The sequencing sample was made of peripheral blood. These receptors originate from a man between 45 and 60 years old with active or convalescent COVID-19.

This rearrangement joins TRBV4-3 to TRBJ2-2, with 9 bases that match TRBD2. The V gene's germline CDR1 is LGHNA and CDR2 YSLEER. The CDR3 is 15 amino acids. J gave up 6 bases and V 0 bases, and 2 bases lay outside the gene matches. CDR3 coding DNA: TGCGCCAGCAGCCAAGAGGGCGGGAGGGCCGGGGAGCTGTTTTTT. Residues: CASSQEGGRAGELFF.

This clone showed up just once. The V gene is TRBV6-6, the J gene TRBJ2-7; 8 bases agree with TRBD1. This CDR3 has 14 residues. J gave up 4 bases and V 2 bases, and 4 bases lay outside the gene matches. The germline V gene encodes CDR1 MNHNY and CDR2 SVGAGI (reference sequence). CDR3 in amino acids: CASSYRQGAYEQYF. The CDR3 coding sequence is TGTGCCAGCAGTTACCGGCAGGGGGCGTACGAGCAGTACTTC.

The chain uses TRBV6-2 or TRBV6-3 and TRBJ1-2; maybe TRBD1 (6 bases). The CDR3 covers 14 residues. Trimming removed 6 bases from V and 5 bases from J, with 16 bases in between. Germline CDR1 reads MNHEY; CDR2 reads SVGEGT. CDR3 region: CASSPRGGRYGYTF. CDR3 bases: TGTGCCAGCAGCCCTCGCGGGGGCAGGTATGGCTACACCTTC.

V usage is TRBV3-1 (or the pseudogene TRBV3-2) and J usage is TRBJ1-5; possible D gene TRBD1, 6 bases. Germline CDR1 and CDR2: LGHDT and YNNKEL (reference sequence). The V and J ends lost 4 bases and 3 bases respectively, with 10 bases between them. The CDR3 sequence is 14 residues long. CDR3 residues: CASSLGTLNQPQHF. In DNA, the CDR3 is TGTGCCAGCAGCCTCGGGACACTCAATCAGCCCCAGCATTTT.

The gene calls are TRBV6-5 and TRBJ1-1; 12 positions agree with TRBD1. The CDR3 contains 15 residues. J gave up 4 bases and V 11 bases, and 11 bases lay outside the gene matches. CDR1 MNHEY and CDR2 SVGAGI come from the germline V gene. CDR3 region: CAVRPGQGAFTEAFF. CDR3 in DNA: TGTGCCGTACGCCCGGGACAGGGGGCGTTCACTGAAGCTTTCTTT.

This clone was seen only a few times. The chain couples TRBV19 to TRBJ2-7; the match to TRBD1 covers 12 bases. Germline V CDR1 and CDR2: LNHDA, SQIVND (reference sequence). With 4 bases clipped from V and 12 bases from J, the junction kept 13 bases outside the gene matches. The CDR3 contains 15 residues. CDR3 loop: CASSTYRDRGQIRYF. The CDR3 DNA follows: TGTGCCAGTAGTACCTATAGGGACAGGGGGCAGATCCGGTACTTC.

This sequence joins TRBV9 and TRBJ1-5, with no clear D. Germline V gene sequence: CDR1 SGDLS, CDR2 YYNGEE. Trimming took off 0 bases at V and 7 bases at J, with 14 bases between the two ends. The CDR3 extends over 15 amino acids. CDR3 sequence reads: CASSVAGEGLQPQHF. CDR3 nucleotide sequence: TGTGCCAGCAGCGTAGCTGGGGAGGGCCTCCAGCCCCAGCATTTT.

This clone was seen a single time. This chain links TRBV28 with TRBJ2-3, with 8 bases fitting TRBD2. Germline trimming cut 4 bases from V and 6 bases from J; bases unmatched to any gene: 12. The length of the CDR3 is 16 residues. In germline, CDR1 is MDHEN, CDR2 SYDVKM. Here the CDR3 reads CASSSTAQREMDTQYF. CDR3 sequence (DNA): TGTGCCAGCAGTTCCACCGCCCAGCGGGAGATGGATACGCAGTATTTT.

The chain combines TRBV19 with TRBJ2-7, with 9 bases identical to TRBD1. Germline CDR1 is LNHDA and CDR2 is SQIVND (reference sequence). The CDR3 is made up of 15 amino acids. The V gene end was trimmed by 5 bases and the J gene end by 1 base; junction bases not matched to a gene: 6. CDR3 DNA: TGTGCCAGTAGTCCCGGGACAGGGATTTCCTACGAGCAGTACTTC. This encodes CASSPGTGISYEQYF.